The sequence of this T cell receptor (beta chain) was determined in a study of naive and memory T cell subsets. An equimolar mix of two oligonucleotides served as the beta constant-region primer for TRBC1 and TRBC2. Ligated cDNA was amplified by four rounds of PCR with nested alpha and beta constant-region primers and SP2. TCRdb passed the UMI-ligation and nested PCR reads through MiXCR, listing each CDR3 protein once. The table records around 140,000 distinct CDR3 sequences, under 25% of them present only once. Germline values: CDR1 MDHEN, CDR2 SYDVKM. Trimming removed 5 bases from V and 9 bases from J, with 23 bases in between. The CDR3 spans 15 residues. General study results and limits: Activation and differentiation may alter RNA-based TCR counts. A few larger clonotypes appeared in naive repertoires, especially CD8, possibly memory cells re-expressing CD45RA. Over 85% of naive TCR sequences appeared only once, unlike memory subsets.

Note on this clonotype: What it binds is unknown.

The V gene is TRBV28, the J gene TRBJ2-7; TRBD2 might be the D (5 bases). This clonotype originated in a human donor in good health. The sample consisted of naive CD8+ T cells from blood. The DNA for the CDR3 is TGTGCCAGCAGTACCTCACTAGTCAGCGAGCCGAGGCAGTACTTC. It specifies CASSTSLVSEPRQYF.